This is a list of T cell receptor beta chains from one sample in a study of beta chain features in type 1 diabetes. TCRdb's table, derived via immunoSEQ multiplex PCR, lists solely in-frame clones and lacks some. The table lists 600,000 or so clones, roughly 12% of them singletons. Sequencing input: naive CD4+ T cells from blood. Every receptor here comes from a man aged 30 to 39 with type 1 diabetes. The CDR3 runs from the conserved cysteine through the conserved F or W. A D gene is named only where the DNA matches it firmly. The size of a clone is reported for some rows only, either as once, few or many, or as a class for expanded clones.

J | V | size | D | CDR3 | DNA
TRBJ1-5 | TRBV19 | few | . | CASSIGTDNQPQHF | TGTGCCAGTAGTATAGGGACAGACAATCAGCCCCAGCATTTT
TRBJ2-2 | TRBV2 | few | TRBD2 | CASSVLGGTAFTGELFF | TGTGCCAGCAGTGTGTTGGGGGGGACCGCGTTCACCGGGGAGCTGTTTTTT
TRBJ2-7 | TRBV7-2 | . | TRBD1 | CASSLRDRGLEQYF | TGTGCCAGCAGCTTACGAGACAGGGGTTTGGAGCAGTACTTC
TRBJ1-2 | TRBV7-9 | few | . | CASSLVVGGYTF | TGTGCCAGCAGCTTAGTGGTCGGAGGCTACACCTTC
TRBJ2-1 | TRBV30 | few | . | CAWSVGPGGTGRDEQFF | TGTGCCTGGAGTGTAGGTCCCGGGGGGACAGGCCGGGATGAGCAGTTCTTC
TRBJ2-5 | TRBV6-5 | . | . | CASSLVVSETQYF | TGTGCCAGCAGCCTTGTCGTTTCAGAGACCCAGTACTTC
TRBJ2-7 | TRBV10-3 | . | TRBD2 | CAISVMRLGLAGSSSYEQYF | TGTGCCATCAGCGTAATGCGGCTGGGACTAGCGGGGTCGAGCTCCTACGAGCAGTACTTC
TRBJ2-5 | TRBV6-5 | . | . | CASLGQTLETQYF | TGTGCCAGTCTGGGTCAGACCCTTGAGACCCAGTACTTC
TRBJ1-2 | TRBV27 | few | . | CASSFQGQNGYTF | TGTGCCAGCAGTTTCCAGGGTCAAAATGGCTACACCTTC
TRBJ2-1 | TRBV14 | few | . | CASSRGNEQFF | TGTGCCAGCAGCCGAGGGAATGAGCAGTTCTTC
TRBJ1-6 | TRBV14 | few | TRBD1 | CASSHGQGYNSPLHF | TGTGCCAGCAGCCATGGACAGGGGTATAATTCACCCCTCCACTTT
TRBJ1-5 | TRBV7-2 | . | TRBD1 | CASSLGTGDQPQHF | TGTGCCAGCAGCTTGGGGACAGGGGATCAGCCCCAGCATTTT
TRBJ1-6 | TRBV7-9 | . | . | CASSLDRVDSPLHF | TGTGCCAGCAGCTTAGACAGGGTGGATTCACCCCTCCACTTT
TRBJ2-5 | TRBV7-9 | . | . | CASSFGLPASQETQYF | TGTGCCAGCAGCTTCGGGTTACCCGCATCTCAAGAGACCCAGTACTTC
TRBJ1-4 | TRBV4-3 | few | TRBD1 | CASSQEGTGGSEKLFF | TGCGCCAGCAGCCAAGAGGGGACAGGGGGTAGTGAAAAACTGTTTTTT
TRBJ2-7 | TRBV19 | . | . | CASSTGDEQYF | TGTGCCAGTAGTACGGGAGACGAGCAGTACTTC
TRBJ2-1 | TRBV19 | few | TRBD1 | CASSIQGTGYMHEQFF | TGTGCCAGTAGTATTCAAGGGACAGGGTATATGCATGAGCAGTTCTTC